This T cell receptor (beta chain) was observed in a study of a mutant IDH1 vaccine in newly diagnosed glioma. General study points: Immune responses induced by the vaccine were seen in 93.3% of patients, spanning multiple MHC alleles.

CDR1 and CDR2 (germline): SGHVS, FQNEAQ. CDR3 length: 16 amino acids. V dropped 8 bases and J dropped 0 bases, with 17 bases sitting between them. Indicated time point: week 47, end of study. The content of each vaccine dose was 300 ug of mutant IDH1 20-mer peptide, and topical imiquimod accompanied it. Method: immunoSEQ multiplex PCR; TCRdb's copy keeps in-frame clones and lacks some. The table lists tens of thousands of clones, 80% to 85% of them singletons, with roughly 2.8% in the top ten. As concerns this clone: Its antigen is currently unknown.

The chain links TRBV7-8 to TRBJ2-4, with a possible D match to TRBD1 (5 bases). The sequence was obtained from a man in his forties or fifties with glioma. This material consisted of PBMCs, taken from a glioma patient whose treatment included an IDH1 peptide vaccine. CDR3 DNA: TGTGCCAGCGCAAAGGGGTGGACCCTAGCCAAAAACATTCAGTACTTC. Its translation is CASAKGWTLAKNIQYF. Together with reference TRBV7-8 and TRBJ2-4, the CDR3 gives the full variable domain: GAGVSQSPRYKVAKRGQDVALRCDPISGHVSLFWYQQALGQGPEFLTYFQNEAQLDKSGLPSDRFFAERPEGSVSTLKIQRTQQEDSAVYLCASAKGWTLAKNIQYFGAGTRLSVL.